This T cell receptor beta chain was profiled in a study of blood T cell repertoires in COVID-19. The participants were between roughly 18 and 89 years old and came from under 25 US areas. Participants had their cohort set by participant-reported clinical history. Produced via immunoSEQ multiplex PCR; TCRdb's table is partial and in-frame only. The data hold 450,000 or so clones, with around 91% observed a single time. This CDR3 contains 13 residues. V gave up 4 bases and J gave up 4 bases, with 10 bases separating them. The germline CDR1 and CDR2 sequences are MDHEN and SYDVKM. The clonotype was recovered from a man between 18 and 29 years old who had recovered from COVID-19. The V call is TRBV28, the J call TRBJ1-2; D unresolved. The specimen sequenced was PBMCs or T cells enriched from blood (not recorded which). The CDR3 region is CASSSRGFYGYTF. In DNA, the CDR3 is TGTGCCAGCAGTTCCCGAGGCTTCTATGGCTACACCTTC.